The clone carrying this T cell receptor (beta chain) was counted only a few times. The data belong to a study of blood T cells in healthy people across ages. Alongside a J-beta primer mix, a sample-barcoded 5' primer served in a second PCR lasting roughly 6 to 11 cycles. Every cDNA molecule bore a tag from a template-switch adaptor containing 12 random nucleotides. TCRdb re-called the 5' RACE reads with MiXCR, one entry per CDR3 protein. Seen here are approximately 760,000 distinct CDR3 sequences, roughly 25% observed once, and the top ten hold 9.4%. This same sample was also part of a study on T cells of mothers and their children. From that second work: A primer called M1S, used in the second PCR, added sample barcodes and 2-4 random nucleotides. The study obtained over 8 million TCR beta CDR3 reads per mother and around 3 million per child.

The sequence was obtained from a boy aged 10-17 years in good health. Sample: blood.

The CDR3 DNA is TGTGCCAGCAGCTTACTATTTGGGGAGGTCCAAGAGACCCAGTACTTC. Residues: CASSLLFGEVQETQYF. This chain links TRBV7-2 with TRBJ2-5, with D possibly being TRBD2 (6 bases). The CDR3 is 16 residues long. Per the germline V gene, CDR1 is SGHTA and CDR2 is FQGNSA. V lost 2 bases and J lost 1, with 14 bases in between.